These 29 T cell receptor beta chains were sequenced from one sample in a study of neurological immune-mediated disorders. The time point: longitudinal time-point 3. TCRdb re-analysed the 5' RACE reads in MiXCR, keeping a single row per CDR3 protein. The table includes approximately 80,000 distinct CDR3 sequences, approximately 4.3% detected once. The sample taken for sequencing was PBMCs. Receptors originate from a woman between 55 and 75 years old with multiple sclerosis.

This clonotype was counted ten times or more. The chain employs TRBV5-6 and TRBJ2-3; D is perhaps TRBD1 or TRBD2 (5 bases each). The CDR3 runs to 14 residues. V lost 3 bases and J 5 bases, leaving 13 bases between the germline ends. Germline loops: CDR1 SGHDT, CDR2 YYEEEE. Here the CDR3 reads CASSSAGGIDTQYF. In DNA form, the CDR3 reads TGTGCCAGCAGCTCGGCTGGGGGTATAGATACGCAGTATTTT.

At least ten counts were recorded for this clonotype. The genes are TRBV7-8 and TRBJ2-5; D is possibly TRBD1 (6 bases). The CDR3 sequence is 14 residues long. Per germline, CDR1 SGHVS and CDR2 FQNEAQ. V was trimmed by 0 bases and J by 7 bases, leaving 12 bases between them. The CDR3 loop reads CASSLAGKGVTQYF. The CDR3 bases are TGTGCCAGCAGCTTAGCGGGAAAGGGGGTGACCCAGTACTTC.

V and J are TRBV18 and TRBJ1-1, with 7 bases matching TRBD1. Trimming took 5 bases from V and 3 from J; bases not matched to a gene: 6. The germline V gene has CDR1 KGHSH and CDR2 LQKENI. This CDR3 spans 14 amino acids. CDR3 protein: CASSTRQGDTEAFF. DNA of the CDR3: TGTGCCAGCTCAACCCGACAGGGAGACACTGAAGCTTTCTTT.

This clonotype was found many times. The CDR3 DNA sequence: TGCGCCAGCAGCTTGCCACTAGCGGGGGCAGATACGCAGTATTTT. Translating gives CASSLPLAGADTQYF. The chain employs TRBV5-1 and TRBJ2-3, with TRBD2 matching 11 bases. V shed 1 base, J shed 4 bases, and the junction held 2 bases outside the gene matches. In germline, CDR1 is SGHRS, CDR2 YFSETQ. The CDR3 runs to 15 residues.

This clonotype was seen many times. The chain carries TRBV15 and TRBJ2-3; 8 bases agree with TRBD1. This CDR3 contains 16 residues. V dropped 1 base and J dropped 5; count of bases not matched to a gene: 8. Germline CDR1 LNHNV, CDR2 YYDKDF (reference sequence). CDR3 residues: CATSRASRGPGDTQYF. The CDR3 DNA follows: TGTGCCACCAGCAGAGCGTCCAGGGGGCCTGGAGATACGCAGTATTTT.

This clonotype was seen repeatedly, ten times or more. This chain links TRBV4-1 with TRBJ2-7, with a tentative D call TRBD2 (7 bases). Trimming left V 8 bases short and J 7 bases short, with 24 bases between. CDR1 and CDR2 (germline): MGHRA, YSYEKL. The length of the CDR3 is 15 residues. The chain's CDR3 is CASGGLGGLFGEQYF. In nucleotides, the CDR3 is TGCGCCAGCGGAGGATTGGGGGGGCTCTTCGGGGAGCAGTACTTC.

This clonotype showed up many times. The rearrangement links TRBV20-1 to TRBJ2-7, with 8 bases lining up with TRBD2. The trim removed 6 bases at V and 3 bases at J, leaving 7 bases unmatched. CDR1 and CDR2 from the germline V gene are DFQATT and SNEGSKA (reference sequence). CDR3 length equals 13 residues. The CDR3 coding sequence is TGCAGTGCCGCCCGCGGGGGGTACTACGAGCAGTACTTC. Translating it yields CSAARGGYYEQYF.

In its sample, this clonotype was seen many times. V gene TRBV7-2 combines with J gene TRBJ2-7, with D tentatively TRBD1 or TRBD2 (7 bases each). Deletions cut 5 bases from V and 0 bases from J, with 11 bases between. CDR1 is SGHTA and CDR2 is FQGNSA in the germline V gene. The CDR3 is 14 amino acids. In nucleotides, the CDR3 is TGTGCCAGCAGCCAGGGGGGGAGCTCCTACGAGCAGTACTTC. This codes for CASSQGGSSYEQYF.

At least ten counts were recorded for this clonotype. This chain connects TRBV10-3 to TRBJ2-3; 10 bases fit TRBD2. This CDR3 has 15 residues. The germline V gene encodes CDR1 ENHRY and CDR2 SYGVKD. The V gene end was trimmed by 4 bases and the J gene end by 6 bases; junction bases not matched to a gene: 7. The CDR3 here is CAISGAVLAGDTQYF. DNA of the CDR3: TGTGCCATCAGTGGGGCCGTACTAGCGGGGGATACGCAGTATTTT.

This clonotype was observed at least ten times. This sequence joins TRBV28 and TRBJ2-5; a weak D match, TRBD2 (5 bases). Germline V CDR1 and CDR2: MDHEN, SYDVKM. Trimming took 6 bases from V and 1 from J, leaving 12 bases between them. CDR3 length: 14 residues. CDR3 protein: CASSKAGFQETQYF. The DNA of the CDR3 is TGTGCCAGCAGCAAGGCGGGCTTCCAAGAGACCCAGTACTTC.

This clonotype was seen repeatedly, ten times or more. The rearrangement uses TRBV11-2 and TRBJ1-2; 7 bases line up with TRBD1. The J segment lost 4 bases and the V segment lost 0 bases, leaving 8 bases of the junction unmatched. This CDR3 has 16 residues. Germline V gene sequence: CDR1 SGHAT, CDR2 FQNNGV. The CDR3 nucleotides are TGTGCCAGCAGCTTAGACAACCGGGACAGCTTCTATGGCTACACCTTC. Protein: CASSLDNRDSFYGYTF.

This clonotype was detected a few times. The V gene is TRBV19, the J gene TRBJ2-2; 9 bases fit TRBD2. The CDR3 extends over 15 amino acids. The V gene end was trimmed by 4 bases and the J gene end by 3 bases; junction bases not matched to a gene: 3. CDR1 and CDR2 (germline): LNHDA, SQIVND (reference sequence). CDR3 region: CASSRERGDTGELFF. The CDR3 DNA follows: TGTGCCAGTAGTAGAGAGCGGGGGGACACCGGGGAGCTGTTTTTT.

This chain joins TRBV30 and TRBJ2-2; 7 nucleotides align to TRBD1. The length of the CDR3 is 14 residues. Germline CDR1 reads GTSNPN; CDR2 reads SVGIG (reference sequence). The ends lost 5 bases at V and 4 bases at J; junction bases unmatched: 7. The CDR3 DNA follows: TGTGCCTGGGAGACAGGGTCGGGCACCGGGGAGCTGTTTTTT. This gives the protein CAWETGSGTGELFF.

This clonotype was seen ten or more times. The rearrangement joins TRBV5-1 to TRBJ1-6, with 7 bases fitting TRBD1. The CDR3 runs to 16 residues. Germline CDR1 SGHRS, CDR2 YFSETQ. V lost 3 bases, J lost 7 bases, and 10 bases stayed unmatched. The CDR3 is CASSYNAGTVNSPLHF. The CDR3 DNA is TGCGCCAGCAGCTACAATGCCGGGACAGTCAATTCACCCCTCCACTTT.

Many counts were recorded for this clonotype. The chain combines TRBV9 with TRBJ1-3; no definite D call. Germline V gene sequence: CDR1 SGDLS, CDR2 YYNGEE. This CDR3 has 11 amino acids. V lost 2 bases, J lost 9 bases, and 6 bases lay in between. CDR3 nucleotides: TGTGCCAGCAGCGTCGCGGGCACCATATATTTT. Residues: CASSVAGTIYF.

There are many counts of this clonotype. The CDR3 reads CASNDNEQFF. The CDR3 DNA is TGTGCCAGCAACGACAATGAGCAGTTCTTC. V and J are TRBV12-3 or TRBV12-4 and TRBJ2-1; no firm D call. The CDR3 contains 10 residues. Trimming pared 7 bases from V and 5 bases from J, leaving 3 bases between.

This clonotype was found many times. This chain connects TRBV28 to TRBJ1-2; tentative D call: TRBD1 (5 bases). Germline CDR1 MDHEN, CDR2 SYDVKM. The CDR3 has 14 amino acids. Between the trimmed V and J ends, which lost 2 bases and 1 base, there was a span of 8 bases. The chain's CDR3 is CASSLRQHNYGYTF. DNA of the CDR3: TGTGCCAGCAGTTTAAGACAGCATAACTATGGCTACACCTTC.

This clonotype was seen ten or more times. This chain links TRBV7-6 with TRBJ2-5; D gene ambiguous. Germline values: CDR1 SGHVS, CDR2 FNYEAQ. V lost 2 bases to trimming and J lost 0 bases, with 7 bases between them. The CDR3 spans 14 residues. Written as DNA, the CDR3 is TGTGCCAGCAGCTTAATGGCAGACCAAGAGACCCAGTACTTC. It yields the protein CASSLMADQETQYF.

This clonotype showed up many times. This CDR3 is CSASWTGIGSPLHF. The DNA of the CDR3 is TGCAGTGCTAGTTGGACAGGCATTGGTTCACCCCTCCACTTT. The genes are TRBV20-1 and TRBJ1-6; 7 nucleotides align to TRBD1. The germline CDR1 and CDR2 sequences are DFQATT and SNEGSKA (reference sequence). This CDR3 contains 14 residues. The trim removed 3 bases at V and 9 bases at J, leaving 8 bases unmatched.

This clonotype occurred a few times. A clone one base away is much larger, so this may be a read error. The rearrangement joins TRBV5-1 to TRBJ2-7; TRBD2 matches 7 bases. The CDR3 is 13 amino acids. The V and J ends lost 3 bases and 3 bases, in that order; junction bases with no gene match: 3. Germline-derived CDR1 and CDR2 are SGHRS and YFSETQ. CDR3 protein: CASSWAGDYEQYF. As DNA, the CDR3 is TGCGCCAGCAGCTGGGCGGGGGACTACGAGCAGTACTTC. Full variable domain (outside the CDR3, taken from reference TRBV5-1 and TRBJ2-7): KAGVTQTPRYLIKTRGQQVTLSCSPISGHRSVSWYQQTPGQGLQFLFEYFSETQRNKGNFPGRFSGRQFSNSRSEMNVSTLELGDSALYLCASSWAGDYEQYFGPGTRLTVT.

This clonotype was seen at least ten times. V usage is TRBV2 and J usage is TRBJ2-5, with D possibly called TRBD1 or TRBD2 (6 bases each). This CDR3 has 12 amino acids. CDR1 is SNHLY, CDR2 FYNNEI, per germline. V shed 7 bases and J shed 6 bases, with 12 bases lying between them. As DNA, the CDR3 is TGTGCCAGCAAGTTAGGGGGGCAGACCCAGTACTTC. Protein: CASKLGGQTQYF.

In its sample, this clonotype was seen many times. This chain uses TRBV4-1 with TRBJ1-3; D is undetermined. This CDR3 spans 15 amino acids. Between the trimmed V and J ends, which lost 0 bases and 0 bases, there was a span of 6 bases. Germline V gene data show CDR1 as MGHRA and CDR2 as YSYEKL. The CDR3 region has the DNA TGCGCCAGCAGCCAAGATCGGAACTCTGGAAACACCATATATTTT. Its translation: CASSQDRNSGNTIYF.

This clonotype was recorded at least ten times. The V gene is TRBV10-1, the J gene TRBJ2-7; D not resolved. This CDR3 spans 15 amino acids. Germline V gene lookup returns CDR1 WNHNN and CDR2 SYGVQD (reference sequence). V lost 3 bases and J 5 bases, leaving 17 bases between the germline ends. The CDR3 reads CASSDRVFSPDEQYF. CDR3 DNA: TGCGCCAGCAGTGATAGGGTTTTCAGCCCGGACGAGCAGTACTTC.

The CDR3 nucleotides read TGCGCCAGCAGCTTGGGGGACAGGGATTTATCACCCCTCCACTTT. This sequence encodes CASSLGDRDLSPLHF. The J gene is TRBJ1-6, the V gene TRBV5-1; TRBD1 matches at 9 bases. Germline CDR1 and CDR2: SGHRS and YFSETQ. V shed 0 bases and J 10 bases; nucleotides not matched to a gene: 5. CDR3 size: 15 residues.

This clonotype has ten or more counts. The rearrangement links TRBV7-6 to TRBJ2-1; TRBD2 matches 9 bases. V was pared by 1 base and J by 9 bases, with 10 bases of the junction left unmatched. The CDR3 totals 16 residues. The germline gives CDR1 SGHVS, CDR2 FNYEAQ. As DNA, the CDR3 is TGTGCCAGCAGCTTAGGAGGAGGCGGGGGGGCGGGTGAGCAGTTCTTC. Amino acid sequence: CASSLGGGGGAGEQFF. Together with reference TRBV7-6 and TRBJ2-1, the CDR3 gives the full variable domain: GAGVSQSPRYKVTKRGQDVALRCDPISGHVSLYWYRQALGQGPEFLTYFNYEAQQDKSGLPNDRFSAERPEGSISTLTIQRTEQRDSAMYRCASSLGGGGGAGEQFFGPGTRLTVL.

Many counts were recorded for this clonotype. CDR3 sequence: CASSPQGLGTEAFF. As DNA, the CDR3 is TGTGCCAGCAGCCCCCAGGGATTGGGCACTGAAGCTTTCTTT. V gene TRBV7-6 combines with J gene TRBJ1-1; TRBD1 might be the D (5 bases). V was cut by 5 bases and J by 4 bases, with 14 bases left in between. This CDR3 spans 14 amino acids. From germline, CDR1 is SGHVS and CDR2 FNYEAQ.

The table lists this clonotype with many counts. The gene calls are TRBV28 and TRBJ1-1; no clear D gene. The CDR3 sequence is 11 residues long. Trimming removed 1 base at V and 12 bases at J, with 9 bases between. Per germline, CDR1 MDHEN and CDR2 SYDVKM. The CDR3 nucleotides read TGTGCCAGCAGTTTATTGGCGGTCCCTTTCTTT. Translation: CASSLLAVPFF.

In its sample, this clonotype was seen many times. V gene TRBV4-2 combines with J gene TRBJ2-3; D remains ambiguous. Germline loops: CDR1 LGHNA, CDR2 YNFKEQ. The V end lost 2 bases, the J end lost 2 bases, and 8 bases lay between the germline ends. The CDR3 sequence is 14 residues long. The CDR3 DNA reads as TGTGCCAGCAGCCAACAACTAAACACAGATACGCAGTATTTT. Its protein product is CASSQQLNTDTQYF.

This clonotype was counted many times. This chain joins TRBV12-3 or TRBV12-4 and TRBJ2-3, with 7 bases that match TRBD1. V lost 5 bases and J lost 1; bases outside the gene matches: 6. The CDR3 has 15 amino acids. The CDR3 DNA is TGTGCCAGCAGTCTCACAGGGGTAGGCACAGATACGCAGTATTTT. This encodes CASSLTGVGTDTQYF.